Below, 30 T cell receptor beta chains from the same sample are listed, as sequenced in a study of neurological immune-mediated disorders. TCRdb reprocessed the 5' RACE reads with MiXCR, giving one entry per CDR3 protein. The data contain fewer than 65,000 distinct CDR3 sequences, about 4% of them singletons. The sequencing sample was made of PBMCs. Source of these receptors: a man in his fifties with multiple sclerosis.

The table lists this clonotype with many counts. The genes are TRBV5-1 and TRBJ2-1; TRBD1 agrees at 10 bases. The CDR3 runs 15 residues. The germline CDR1 and CDR2 sequences are SGHRS and YFSETQ. J lost 0 bases, V lost 5 bases, and 2 bases had no gene match. The CDR3 is CASRRTGGSYNEQFF. CDR3 coding DNA: TGCGCCAGCAGACGGACAGGGGGCTCCTACAATGAGCAGTTCTTC.

This clonotype was seen many times. This chain uses TRBV20-1 with TRBJ2-3; D is unclear. The V gene lost 8 bases and the J gene lost 2 bases, with 8 bases spanning the gap. CDR3 size: 11 residues. The germline gives CDR1 DFQATT, CDR2 SNEGSKA (reference sequence). CDR3 amino acids: CSSTYTDTQYF. The CDR3 DNA sequence: TGCAGTTCAACATACACAGATACGCAGTATTTT.

This clonotype was seen repeatedly, ten times or more. This chain links TRBV5-5 with TRBJ1-1, with a possible D match to TRBD1 (5 bases). The CDR3 consists of 16 residues. Trimming left V 0 bases short and J 4 bases short, with 16 bases between. Germline V CDR1 and CDR2: SGHKS, YYEKEE (reference sequence). The DNA of the CDR3 is TGTGCCAGCAGCTTGGGGGCAGGGAGTCGCCCCACTGAAGCTTTCTTT. Residues: CASSLGAGSRPTEAFF.

This clonotype was counted ten times or more. A much larger clone differs by one base, so this may be a read error. The J gene is TRBJ1-2, the V gene TRBV7-9; D not certain. The CDR3 consists of 12 residues. V was pared by 3 bases and J by 8 bases, with 10 bases between. Per the germline V gene, CDR1 is SEHNR and CDR2 is FQNEAQ (reference sequence). The CDR3 spells CASSFSQEGYTF. CDR3 sequence (DNA): TGTGCCAGCAGCTTCTCGCAGGAAGGCTACACCTTC.

This clonotype was observed many times. The chain has TRBV20-1 and TRBJ2-3; TRBD1 matches at 8 bases. J lost 5 bases, V lost 1 base, and 5 bases had no gene match. Germline V gene sequence: CDR1 DFQATT, CDR2 SNEGSKA (reference sequence). The CDR3 sequence is 14 residues long. The CDR3 coding sequence is TGCAGTGCTAGAGGGACAGGGAGGCGAGATACGCAGTATTTT. This encodes CSARGTGRRDTQYF.

The rearrangement joins TRBV12-5 to TRBJ1-1, with D hard to call. Germline CDR1 LGHNT, CDR2 FRNRAP. The CDR3 sequence is 14 residues long. Trimming removed 7 bases from V and 1 base from J, with 13 bases in between. CDR3 sequence reads: CASVGSPRNTEAFF. The CDR3 DNA sequence: TGTGCTAGTGTTGGCTCCCCCCGGAACACTGAAGCTTTCTTT. The variable domain in full, completed from reference TRBV12-5 and TRBJ1-1, reads DARVTQTPRHKVTEMGQEVTMRCQPILGHNTVFWYRQTMMQGLELLAYFRNRAPLDDSGMPKDRFSAEMPDATLATLKIQPSEPRDSAVYFCASVGSPRNTEAFFGQGTRLTVV.

The sample holds many counts of this clonotype. V is TRBV28 and J is TRBJ1-1, with 7 positions matching TRBD1. The CDR3 runs to 15 residues. CDR1 and CDR2 from the germline V gene are MDHEN and SYDVKM. After removal of 5 bases from V and 3 bases from J, the junction contained 9 bases not matched to a gene. The CDR3 DNA sequence: TGTGCCAGCAGTCAAACAGGGGAGGGGTACACTGAAGCTTTCTTT. It encodes CASSQTGEGYTEAFF.

This clonotype has ten or more counts. This chain links TRBV5-1 with TRBJ1-1; D is ambiguous. The CDR3 is 14 residues long. CDR1 and CDR2 from the germline V gene are SGHRS and YFSETQ. The V and J ends lost 0 bases and 4 bases respectively, with 10 bases between them. The CDR3 DNA sequence: TGCGCCAGCAGCTTGGCGGGGTCTGGCACTGAAGCTTTCTTT. Translation: CASSLAGSGTEAFF. Full variable domain (rest looked up from reference TRBV5-1 and TRBJ1-1): KAGVTQTPRYLIKTRGQQVTLSCSPISGHRSVSWYQQTPGQGLQFLFEYFSETQRNKGNFPGRFSGRQFSNSRSEMNVSTLELGDSALYLCASSLAGSGTEAFFGQGTRLTVV.

Of note for this clonotype: A junction end diverges from the germline sequence, so it may reflect a read error. The chain uses TRBV5-5 and TRBJ1-1; a weak D match, TRBD1 (5 bases). The CDR3 totals 13 residues. Germline values: CDR1 SGHKS, CDR2 YYEKEE (reference sequence). CDR3 amino acids: CASSSGRNTEAFF. The CDR3 region has the DNA TGTGCCAGCAGTTCGGGGCGGAACACTGAGGCTTTCTTT.

At least ten counts were recorded for this clonotype. The chain links TRBV7-2 to TRBJ1-5; D call uncertain. V lost 2 bases and J lost 0, with 5 bases in between. Germline V gene sequence: CDR1 SGHTA, CDR2 FQGNSA. This CDR3 is built from 14 residues. CDR3 in DNA: TGTGCCAGCAGCTTAACAGTTAGCAATCAGCCCCAGCATTTT. Translated, it gives CASSLTVSNQPQHF.

The chain links TRBV12-3 or TRBV12-4 to TRBJ2-1; 11 bases are a match to TRBD2. With 1 base clipped from V and 0 bases from J, the junction kept 8 bases outside the gene matches. The CDR3 sequence is 19 residues long. CDR3 bases: TGTGCCAGCAGTTTAGTTGGGACTAGCGGTCGAGTCTCCTACAATGAGCAGTTCTTC. It is translated as CASSLVGTSGRVSYNEQFF.

The chain recombines TRBV10-2 with TRBJ2-7; weak D call: TRBD1 (6 bases). Germline V gives CDR1 WSHSY, CDR2 SAAADI. The CDR3 length is 12 residues. V was cut by 3 bases and J by 6 bases, with 9 bases left in between. CDR3 DNA: TGCGCCAGCAGTGATCTCAGGGGCGAGCAGTACTTC. Residues: CASSDLRGEQYF.

The table lists this clonotype with many counts. The chain joins TRBV19 to TRBJ1-5; 10 positions match TRBD1. This CDR3 has 19 amino acids. Unmatched junction bases numbered 13, after V lost 3 bases and J lost 2 bases. Germline V gives CDR1 LNHDA, CDR2 SQIVND (reference sequence). CDR3 in DNA: TGTGCCAGTAGTATTATCCGGACAGGGGGTGTTGGGGGCAATCAGCCCCAGCATTTT. It codes for CASSIIRTGGVGGNQPQHF.

In this sample, this clonotype turned up many times. The rearrangement joins TRBV6-5 to TRBJ1-1, with a tentative D call TRBD1 (6 bases). Trimming took 7 bases from V and 5 from J, leaving 23 bases between them. This CDR3 region has 16 residues. Looked up from germline, CDR1 is MNHEY and CDR2 is SVGAGI. Here the CDR3 DNA reads TGTGCCAGCACCGTTGCCCCGACAGGCCTGGGAACTGAAGCTTTCTTT. Protein: CASTVAPTGLGTEAFF.

This clonotype was observed many times. This sequence joins TRBV5-1 and TRBJ2-2; possibly TRBD2 for D (6 bases). The ends were cut back, 3 bases at V and 5 bases at J, with 20 bases in the middle. Per germline, CDR1 SGHRS and CDR2 YFSETQ. The CDR3 loop spans 17 amino acids. The CDR3 sequence: CASSSGGLAGRTGELFF. In DNA form, the CDR3 reads TGCGCCAGCAGCTCCGGCGGACTGGCGGGAAGGACCGGGGAGCTGTTTTTT. Full variable domain (outside the CDR3, taken from reference TRBV5-1 and TRBJ2-2): KAGVTQTPRYLIKTRGQQVTLSCSPISGHRSVSWYQQTPGQGLQFLFEYFSETQRNKGNFPGRFSGRQFSNSRSEMNVSTLELGDSALYLCASSSGGLAGRTGELFFGEGSRLTVL.

In the case of this clonotype: A much bigger clone sits one base away, suggesting this may be a read error. V usage is TRBV11-2 and J usage is TRBJ1-1; D ambiguous. The CDR3 has 12 residues. Per germline, CDR1 SGHAT and CDR2 FQNNGV. The CDR3 DNA reads TGTGACAGCAGCCAATGGAACACTGAAGCTTTCTTT. Encoded protein: CDSSQWNTEAFF.

This clonotype was found many times. J is TRBJ2-7 and V is TRBV10-3; 11 bases are shared with TRBD1. The CDR3 contains 17 residues. Losses at the gene ends were 6 bases for V and 4 bases for J; bases not matched to a gene: 14. The germline V gene encodes CDR1 ENHRY and CDR2 SYGVKD. The CDR3 DNA reads as TGTGCCATCAGGCCCGAAAAAGGACAGGGGGCAGAGTACGAGCAGTACTTC. Protein sequence: CAIRPEKGQGAEYEQYF.

This sequence joins TRBV29-1 and TRBJ2-1; D remains unclear. CDR3 length equals 13 residues. CDR1 is SQVTM, CDR2 ANQGSEA, per germline. Trimming pared 6 bases from V and 2 bases from J, leaving 11 bases between. CDR3 protein: CSVEQEPYNEQFF. CDR3 coding DNA: TGCAGCGTCGAGCAGGAGCCCTACAATGAGCAGTTCTTC.

This clonotype showed up just a few times. The CDR3 nucleotides are TGTGCCAGCGGGCGGGACAGGGGGAATTCACCCCTCCACTTT. Its protein product is CASGRDRGNSPLHF. The chain combines TRBV27 with TRBJ1-6; the match to TRBD1 covers 11 bases. V shed 8 bases and J 7 bases; nucleotides not matched to a gene: 4. The CDR3 consists of 14 residues. Germline V gives CDR1 MNHEY, CDR2 SMNVEV (reference sequence).

This clonotype was recorded many times. This chain connects TRBV7-2 to TRBJ2-7; 9 bases match TRBD1. Germline V gene lookup returns CDR1 SGHTA and CDR2 FQGNSA. The CDR3 has 15 residues. V shed 0 bases, J shed 2 bases, and the junction held 2 bases outside the gene matches. CDR3 amino acids: CASSLATGGAYEQYF. The CDR3 DNA is TGTGCCAGCAGCTTAGCGACAGGGGGTGCCTACGAGCAGTACTTC.

This clonotype appeared many times. This chain links TRBV7-9 with TRBJ1-1, with 8 bases identical to TRBD1. This CDR3 has 13 residues. The J segment lost 11 bases and the V segment lost 6 bases, leaving 11 bases of the junction unmatched. Germline-derived CDR1 and CDR2 are SEHNR and FQNEAQ (reference sequence). In DNA form, the CDR3 reads TGTGCCAGCAGTCCCAGGGACAGGTCAAGGGCTTTCTTT. Protein sequence: CASSPRDRSRAFF.

This clonotype is classed as medium-sized. The chain joins TRBV28 to TRBJ2-4; D uncertain. The CDR3 is 12 amino acids. V lost 5 bases to trimming and J lost 0 bases, with 2 bases between them. Germline V CDR1 and CDR2: MDHEN, SYDVKM. Here the CDR3 DNA reads TGTGCCAGCAGTACAGCCAAAAACATTCAGTACTTC. Encoded protein: CASSTAKNIQYF. The full variable domain, rest sourced from reference TRBV28 and TRBJ2-4, is DVKVTQSSRYLVKRTGEKVFLECVQDMDHENMFWYRQDPGLGLRLIYFSYDVKMKEKGDIPEGYSVSREKKERFSLILESASTNQTSMYLCASSTAKNIQYFGAGTRLSVL.

This clonotype came up many times. The chain employs TRBV10-3 and TRBJ2-5; 10 positions match TRBD1. Trimming cost V 6 bases and J 7 bases; bases outside gene matches: 8. The CDR3 length is 14 residues. Germline V gene sequence: CDR1 ENHRY, CDR2 SYGVKD. CDR3 sequence: CAIRRDRGTGTQYF. Here the CDR3 DNA reads TGTGCCATCAGAAGGGACAGGGGAACGGGGACCCAGTACTTC.

The table lists this clonotype with many counts. The V call is TRBV20-1, the J call TRBJ1-2, with 9 nucleotides matching TRBD1. The CDR3 extends over 14 amino acids. Germline V lookup: CDR1 DFQATT, CDR2 SNEGSKA (reference sequence). The V gene end was trimmed by 4 bases and the J gene end by 3 bases; junction bases not matched to a gene: 6. DNA of the CDR3: TGCAGTGCTACCGACAGGGGGGGAGACTATGGCTACACCTTC. Translating gives CSATDRGGDYGYTF.

In this sample, this clonotype turned up many times. V usage is TRBV6-1 and J usage is TRBJ2-7; the match to TRBD1 covers 7 bases. The CDR3 covers 13 residues. Germline V CDR1 and CDR2: MNHNS, SASEGT. V gave up 5 bases and J gave up 3 bases; unmatched junction bases: 4. DNA for the CDR3: TGTGCCAGCAGTAACAGGGGAAACTACGAGCAGTACTTC. This gives the protein CASSNRGNYEQYF.

This clonotype was counted at least ten times. The rearrangement links TRBV9 to TRBJ1-5; D may be TRBD1 (6 bases). Germline V gives CDR1 SGDLS, CDR2 YYNGEE. V was trimmed by 3 bases and J by 0 bases, leaving 10 bases between them. This CDR3 comprises 15 residues. DNA for the CDR3: TGTGCCAGCAGCGAAACAGGGTCTAGCAATCAGCCCCAGCATTTT. Protein product: CASSETGSSNQPQHF.

The chain combines TRBV18 with TRBJ1-2; D gene uncertain. Trimming shortened V by 3 bases and J by 6 bases, and 14 bases separated the two germline ends. Germline CDR1 and CDR2: KGHSH and LQKENI. There are 14 residues in the CDR3. The CDR3 DNA reads TGTGCCAGCTCACCTCGGTCCGAAGGAGATGGCTACACCTTC. It is translated as CASSPRSEGDGYTF.

This clonotype was seen more than once but under ten times. This may be a read error: a much more frequent sequence differs by one nucleotide. The chain recombines TRBV12-3 or TRBV12-4 with TRBJ2-7; D is perhaps TRBD2 (6 bases). V was trimmed by 7 bases and J by 2 bases, leaving 18 bases between them. The CDR3 extends over 15 amino acids. The CDR3 here is CASNLGSGTAYEQYF. As DNA, the CDR3 is TGTGCCAGCAACCTGGGTAGCGGCACTGCCTACGAGCAGTACTTC.

Worth noting for this clonotype: This CDR3 fails to terminate in the conserved phenylalanine or tryptophan, so it likely reflects a read error. V usage is TRBV3-1 and J usage is TRBJ1-2; no clear D. CDR3 length: 13 amino acids. With 4 bases removed from V and 1 base from J, the gap between germline ends came to 7 bases. Germline CDR1 is LGHDT and CDR2 is YNNKEL (reference sequence). In DNA, the CDR3 is TGTGCCAGCAGCCCCAACGATAACTATGGCTACACCGTC. Translating it yields CASSPNDNYGYTV.

This clonotype was observed many times. The chain recombines TRBV20-1 with TRBJ1-2, with 9 bases matching TRBD1. The CDR3 covers 14 residues. From germline, CDR1 is DFQATT and CDR2 SNEGSKA (reference sequence). The V segment lost 5 bases and the J segment 6 bases; nucleotides outside the gene matches: 10. In DNA form, the CDR3 reads TGCAGTGCTGGCGACAGGGGGAGGTCCCATGGCTACACCTTC. It encodes CSAGDRGRSHGYTF.